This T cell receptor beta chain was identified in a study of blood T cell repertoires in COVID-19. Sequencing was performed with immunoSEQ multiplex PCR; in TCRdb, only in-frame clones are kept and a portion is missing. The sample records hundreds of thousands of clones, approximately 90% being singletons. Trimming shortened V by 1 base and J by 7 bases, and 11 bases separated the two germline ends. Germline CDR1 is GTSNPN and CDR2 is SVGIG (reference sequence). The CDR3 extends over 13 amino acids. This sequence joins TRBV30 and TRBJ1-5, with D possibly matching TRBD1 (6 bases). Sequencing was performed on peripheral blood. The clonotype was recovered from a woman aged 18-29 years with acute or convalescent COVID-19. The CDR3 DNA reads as TGTGCCTGGAGTGGACCGGGGGGCCAGCCCCAGCATTTT. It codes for CAWSGPGGQPQHF.